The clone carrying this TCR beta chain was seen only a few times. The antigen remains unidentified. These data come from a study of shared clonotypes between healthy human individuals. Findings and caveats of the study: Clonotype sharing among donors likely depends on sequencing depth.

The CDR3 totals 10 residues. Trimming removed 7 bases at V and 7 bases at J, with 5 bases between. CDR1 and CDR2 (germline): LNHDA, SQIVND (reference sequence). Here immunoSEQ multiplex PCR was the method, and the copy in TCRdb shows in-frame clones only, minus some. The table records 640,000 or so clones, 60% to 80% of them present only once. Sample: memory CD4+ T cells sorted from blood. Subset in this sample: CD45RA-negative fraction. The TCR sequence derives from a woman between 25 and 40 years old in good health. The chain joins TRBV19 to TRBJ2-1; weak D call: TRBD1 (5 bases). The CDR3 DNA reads TGTGCCAGTAAGGGGAATGAGCAGTTCTTC. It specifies CASKGNEQFF.